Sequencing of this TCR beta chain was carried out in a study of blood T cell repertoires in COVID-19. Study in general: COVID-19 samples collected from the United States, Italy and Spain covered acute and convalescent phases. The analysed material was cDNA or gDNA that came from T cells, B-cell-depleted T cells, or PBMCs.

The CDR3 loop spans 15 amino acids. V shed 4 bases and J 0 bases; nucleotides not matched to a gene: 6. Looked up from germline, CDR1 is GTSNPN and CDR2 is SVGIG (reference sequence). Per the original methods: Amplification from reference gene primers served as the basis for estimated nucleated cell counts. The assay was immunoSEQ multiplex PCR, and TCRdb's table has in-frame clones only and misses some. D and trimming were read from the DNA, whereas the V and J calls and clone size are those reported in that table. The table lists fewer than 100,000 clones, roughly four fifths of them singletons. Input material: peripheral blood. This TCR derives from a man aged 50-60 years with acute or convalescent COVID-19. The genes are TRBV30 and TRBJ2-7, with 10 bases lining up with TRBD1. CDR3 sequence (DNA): TGTGCCTGGACGGCCGGGACAGGGGACTCCTACGAGCAGTACTTC. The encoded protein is CAWTAGTGDSYEQYF. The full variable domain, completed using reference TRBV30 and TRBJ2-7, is SQTIHQWPATLVQPVGSPLSLECTVEGTSNPNLYWYRQAAGRGLQLLFYSVGIGQISSEVPQNLSASRPQDRQFILSSKKLLLSDSGFYLCAWTAGTGDSYEQYFGPGTRLTVT.